Listed here are 25 T cell receptor beta chains from one sample, sequenced in a study of CD8+CD57+ T cells in acquired aplastic anemia. TCR beta VDJ and CDR3 were profiled, and genomic DNA was the template. TCRdb re-called the reads through MiXCR, storing one row per CDR3 protein. The table has about 200,000 distinct CDR3 sequences, approximately 65% seen once. Selection for sequencing was limited to patients who had shown CD8+CD57+ cell expansion by flow cytometry. The sequenced sample was sorted CD4+, CD8+, or CD8+CD57+ T cells (not recorded which) from PBMCs. These receptors were obtained from a human donor with aplastic anemia.

V usage is TRBV6-6 and J usage is TRBJ2-3; D gene uncertain. Germline-derived CDR1 and CDR2 are MNHNY and SVGAGI (reference sequence). Trimming removed 8 bases from V and 4 bases from J, with 10 bases in between. The CDR3 spans 12 residues. CDR3 sequence (DNA): TGTGCCAGCTCGATTCGGTCAGATACGCAGTATTTT. Protein sequence: CASSIRSDTQYF.

The rearrangement joins TRBV7-2 to TRBJ2-3; no clear D gene. CDR3 length equals 14 residues. Germline CDR1 reads SGHTA; CDR2 reads FQGNSA. V lost 2 bases, J lost 4 bases, and 10 bases lay in between. CDR3 sequence reads: CASSLRVAPDTQYF. The CDR3 DNA follows: TGTGCCAGCAGCTTACGGGTAGCTCCAGATACGCAGTATTTT. Full variable domain (rest looked up from reference TRBV7-2 and TRBJ2-3): GAGVSQSPSNKVTEKGKDVELRCDPISGHTALYWYRQSLGQGLEFLIYFQGNSAPDKSGLPSDRFSAERTGGSVSTLTIQRTQQEDSAVYLCASSLRVAPDTQYFGPGTRLTVL.

The chain couples TRBV6-1 to TRBJ1-4, with D possibly matching TRBD1 (6 bases). The germline V gene encodes CDR1 MNHNS and CDR2 SASEGT. With 3 bases removed from V and 5 bases from J, the gap between germline ends came to 16 bases. This CDR3 is built from 16 residues. The CDR3, as DNA: TGTGCCAGCAGTGAGATAACAGGGTTGCTGAATGAAAAACTGTTTTTT. This gives the protein CASSEITGLLNEKLFF.

This sequence joins TRBV7-9 and TRBJ2-1; 13 nucleotides match TRBD2. The CDR3 totals 15 residues. The germline V gene encodes CDR1 SEHNR and CDR2 FQNEAQ (reference sequence). Losses at the gene ends were 6 bases for V and 7 bases for J; bases not matched to a gene: 6. Here the CDR3 reads CASRVLAGGFNEQFF. The CDR3 bases are TGTGCCAGCAGGGTACTAGCGGGGGGGTTTAATGAGCAGTTCTTC.

This clonotype appeared many times. V is TRBV25-1 and J is TRBJ2-3; 10 nucleotides align to TRBD2. The ends lost 0 bases at V and 5 bases at J; junction bases unmatched: 5. CDR1 MGHDK and CDR2 SYGVNS come from the germline V gene. This CDR3 region has 16 residues. The CDR3 spells CASSEYASGGVDTQYF. In DNA form, the CDR3 reads TGTGCCAGCAGTGAATATGCTAGCGGGGGCGTAGATACGCAGTATTTT.

The rearrangement joins TRBV24-1 to TRBJ2-3; D is tentatively TRBD1 or TRBD2 (5 bases each). Germline V CDR1 and CDR2: KGHDR, SFDVKD. Deletions cut 3 bases from V and 6 bases from J, with 12 bases between. This CDR3 is 14 amino acids long. The CDR3 protein is CATSDMGPGDTQYF. CDR3 in DNA: TGTGCCACCAGTGATATGGGACCCGGGGATACGCAGTATTTT.

The V gene is TRBV7-8, the J gene TRBJ1-3, with D possibly TRBD1 on 5 matching bases. Trimming shortened V by 6 bases and J by 0 bases, and 15 bases separated the two germline ends. The CDR3 is made up of 16 amino acids. Germline assignment: CDR1 SGHVS and CDR2 FQNEAQ. In nucleotides, the CDR3 is TGTGCCAGCAGGCTAGATGACAGACGCTCTGGAAACACCATATATTTT. Encoded protein: CASRLDDRRSGNTIYF.

The V gene is TRBV19, the J gene TRBJ1-6, with D hard to call. Trimming removed 6 bases from V and 8 bases from J, with 14 bases in between. This CDR3 has 14 amino acids. Germline V gene data show CDR1 as LNHDA and CDR2 as SQIVND (reference sequence). CDR3 region: CASSGPITYSPLHF. CDR3 bases: TGTGCCAGTAGCGGACCGATTACTTATTCACCCCTCCACTTT.

The table lists this clonotype with a few counts. The chain is built from TRBV19 and TRBJ2-1; 7 bases align to TRBD1. CDR1 LNHDA and CDR2 SQIVND come from the germline V gene (reference sequence). This CDR3 is built from 14 residues. The V gene end was trimmed by 5 bases and the J gene end by 8 bases; junction bases not matched to a gene: 9. CDR3 in amino acids: CASSPPGQVDEQFF. The CDR3 nucleotides read TGTGCCAGTAGTCCTCCCGGACAGGTGGATGAGCAGTTCTTC.

The gene calls are TRBV9 and TRBJ1-1; D not resolved. Germline lookup yields CDR1 SGDLS and CDR2 YYNGEE. The CDR3 sequence is 12 residues long. V lost 3 bases and J 1 base, leaving 4 bases between the germline ends. The DNA for the CDR3 is TGTGCCAGCAGCGGAGGGAACACTGAAGCTTTCTTT. It codes for CASSGGNTEAFF.

This chain links TRBV6-5 with TRBJ2-7; D may be TRBD1 or TRBD2 (5 bases each). The CDR3 length is 14 residues. V lost 6 bases and J lost 3, with 15 bases in between. Germline CDR1 and CDR2: MNHEY and SVGAGI. CDR3 nucleotides: TGTGCCAGCAGAACGGGACCTCCTGGCTACGAGCAGTACTTC. Protein product: CASRTGPPGYEQYF.

V gene TRBV10-3 combines with J gene TRBJ2-7, with 9 bases lining up with TRBD1. The CDR3 contains 14 residues. V dropped 7 bases and J dropped 6; count of bases not matched to a gene: 10. Germline CDR1 reads ENHRY; CDR2 reads SYGVKD. The CDR3 bases are TGTGCCATCAAACCGGGACAGGGCTTGGGCGAGCAGTACTTC. It specifies CAIKPGQGLGEQYF.

V and J are TRBV24-1 and TRBJ1-2; tentative D call: TRBD1 (5 bases). The V end lost 5 bases, the J end lost 3 bases, and 9 bases lay between the germline ends. The germline V gene encodes CDR1 KGHDR and CDR2 SFDVKD. There are 13 residues in the CDR3. The CDR3 DNA follows: TGTGCCACCAGTGGAGACAGACACTATGGCTACACCTTC. This translates into CATSGDRHYGYTF.

The chain couples TRBV10-3 to TRBJ1-2; D is possibly TRBD1 (5 bases). Per germline, CDR1 ENHRY and CDR2 SYGVKD. This CDR3 comprises 13 residues. The V and J ends lost 5 bases and 7 bases respectively, with 14 bases between them. DNA for the CDR3: TGTGCCATCAGTCTAATGCAGGGAGGTGGCTACACCTTC. Amino acids: CAISLMQGGGYTF.

The genes are TRBV19 and TRBJ1-5; D gene ambiguous. From germline, CDR1 is LNHDA and CDR2 SQIVND (reference sequence). There are 15 residues in the CDR3. Deletions cut 0 bases from V and 5 bases from J, with 11 bases between. The CDR3 is CASSIDSLDDQPQHF. CDR3 sequence (DNA): TGTGCCAGTAGTATAGATTCCCTAGACGATCAGCCCCAGCATTTT.

As for this clonotype: A read error may account for a junction end that differs from germline. The V and J genes are TRBV9 and TRBJ1-2; weak D call: TRBD1 (5 bases). This CDR3 region has 13 residues. Germline CDR1 SGDLS, CDR2 YYNGEE. In DNA form, the CDR3 reads TGCGCCAGCAGCTTGGCAACAGGCTATGGCTACACCTTC. Its translation is CASSLATGYGYTF.

This clonotype turned up a few times. The chain links TRBV5-5 to TRBJ1-6; 7 bases align to TRBD1. There are 16 residues in the CDR3. The trim removed 6 bases at V and 7 bases at J, leaving 13 bases unmatched. Germline V lookup: CDR1 SGHKS, CDR2 YYEKEE (reference sequence). The CDR3, as DNA: TGTGCCAGCAACCCCCTACCGGGACAGAAAAATTCACCCCTCCACTTT. Amino acids: CASNPLPGQKNSPLHF.

This clonotype was counted a few times. This sequence joins TRBV2 and TRBJ2-3; the D is unclear. V was pared by 6 bases and J by 3 bases, with 19 bases between. The CDR3 loop spans 16 amino acids. The V gene's germline CDR1 is SNHLY and CDR2 FYNNEI. In nucleotides, the CDR3 is TGTGCCAGCAGGTCAACAGTCCTCATCCGTACAGATACGCAGTATTTT. Translating gives CASRSTVLIRTDTQYF. Variable domain in full (rest from reference TRBV2 and TRBJ2-3): EPEVTQTPSHQVTQMGQEVILRCVPISNHLYFYWYRQILGQKVEFLVSFYNNEISEKSEIFDDQFSVERPDGSNFTLKIRSTKLEDSAMYFCASRSTVLIRTDTQYFGPGTRLTVL.

The chain links TRBV10-2 to TRBJ1-3; 7 bases are shared with TRBD1. Trimming at V came to 8 bases and at J to 2 bases, leaving 9 bases not matched to a gene. Germline CDR1 is WSHSY and CDR2 is SAAADI. The CDR3 sequence is 15 residues long. The CDR3 DNA reads TGCGCCAGCCGGAAAGAGACAGGGACTGGAAACACCATATATTTT. Translated, it gives CASRKETGTGNTIYF.

CDR3 bases: TGTGCCACCAGTGATCGGCTAGGGGGTTGGTATTTT. It codes for CATSDRLGGWYF. The V gene is TRBV24-1, the J gene TRBJ2-3; perhaps TRBD1 as D (6 bases). V dropped 3 bases and J dropped 14 bases, with 14 bases sitting between them. The CDR3 runs 12 residues. Per germline, CDR1 KGHDR and CDR2 SFDVKD.

This clonotype appeared a few times. The CDR3 nucleotides read TGTGCCACGGGGGAGAGCAATCAGCCCCAGCATTTT. This encodes CATGESNQPQHF. The chain employs TRBV19 and TRBJ1-5; the D gene is possibly TRBD1 (5 bases). The V end was cut by 10 bases, the J end by 1 base, with 8 bases between. The CDR3 extends over 12 amino acids. Germline CDR1 LNHDA, CDR2 SQIVND (reference sequence). Full variable domain (outside the CDR3, taken from reference TRBV19 and TRBJ1-5): DGGITQSPKYLFRKEGQNVTLSCEQNLNHDAMYWYRQDPGQGLRLIYYSQIVNDFQKGDIAEGYSVSREKKESFPLTVTSAQKNPTAFYLCATGESNQPQHFGDGTRLSIL.

The chain carries TRBV12-5 and TRBJ1-2; D is unresolved. CDR1 and CDR2 (germline): LGHNT, FRNRAP. This CDR3 contains 12 residues. This CDR3 is CASSSLDYGYTF. CDR3 bases: TGTGCCAGCAGTTCCCTCGACTATGGCTACACCTTC.

This clonotype appeared many times. V usage is TRBV20-1 and J usage is TRBJ2-1; TRBD1 matches at 8 bases. The V gene end was trimmed by 6 bases and the J gene end by 7 bases; junction bases not matched to a gene: 8. The CDR3 has 13 residues. The germline gives CDR1 DFQATT, CDR2 SNEGSKA (reference sequence). The DNA for the CDR3 is TGCAGTGCCACCGGGACAGGTAAAAATGAGCAGTTCTTC. This translates into CSATGTGKNEQFF.

The genes are TRBV7-9 and TRBJ1-1; D is ambiguous. Germline V gene lookup returns CDR1 SEHNR and CDR2 FQNEAQ (reference sequence). This CDR3 is built from 15 residues. Trimming removed 5 bases from V and 0 bases from J, with 13 bases in between. The CDR3 nucleotides read TGTGCCAGCAGCCCTAGTTCGGTGATGAACACTGAAGCTTTCTTT. It specifies CASSPSSVMNTEAFF.

This clonotype was observed a single time. V usage is TRBV7-9 and J usage is TRBJ2-4, with D possibly being TRBD1 (5 bases). Germline-derived CDR1 and CDR2 are SEHNR and FQNEAQ (reference sequence). Trimming shortened V by 5 bases and J by 8 bases, and 13 bases separated the two germline ends. This CDR3 is built from 13 residues. The DNA of the CDR3 is TGTGCCAGCAGCGCACCAGGGTGGGACATTCAGTACTTC. Protein sequence: CASSAPGWDIQYF.